One and the same sample provided the 21 T cell receptor beta chains below, sequenced in a study of CD8+ T cells in alopecia areata. RNA extraction and reverse transcription yielded cDNA as sequencing template. The repertoire was sequenced with immunoSEQ multiplex PCR; TCRdb's copy has only in-frame clones and lacks some. The sample holds 130,000 or so clones, 45% to 50% seen once. The sample was NKG2D-low CD8+ T cells sorted from blood. Every receptor here comes from a human donor with alopecia areata.

This clone was observed a handful of times. This chain joins TRBV29-1 and TRBJ1-2, with a tentative D call TRBD1 (5 bases). This CDR3 region has 12 residues. Germline lookup yields CDR1 SQVTM and CDR2 ANQGSEA. Deletions cut 7 bases from V and 8 bases from J, with 17 bases between. CDR3 nucleotides: TGCAGCGCGCCCGCGGCCCAGGGAGGCTACACCTTC. Translating it yields CSAPAAQGGYTF.

On this clone: Germline and junction disagree at one end, which may indicate a read error. This chain connects TRBV30 to TRBJ1-4; D unresolved. Germline V lookup: CDR1 GTSNPN, CDR2 SVGIG (reference sequence). The CDR3 spans 12 residues. The CDR3 DNA reads as TGTGCCTGGAGTGCCGGTGCTAGAGGACGAGCCTTT. This gives the protein CAWSAGARGRAF. Complete variable domain (other parts from reference TRBV30 and TRBJ1-4): SQTIHQWPATLVQPVGSPLSLECTVEGTSNPNLYWYRQAAGRGLQLLFYSVGIGQISSEVPQNLSASRPQDRQFILSSKKLLLSDSGFYLCAWSAGARGRAFGSGTQLSVL.

The CDR3 DNA reads as TGTGCCAGCAGTCTAGCGGGCGAGACCCAGTACTTC. Protein: CASSLAGETQYF. V is TRBV6-6 and J is TRBJ2-5, with TRBD2 identical over 8 bases. The CDR3 has 12 amino acids. Germline-derived CDR1 and CDR2 are MNHNY and SVGAGI (reference sequence). The trim removed 5 bases at V and 5 bases at J, leaving 1 base unmatched.

CDR3 region: CSVEGPAAGTGELFF. The CDR3 nucleotides are TGCAGCGTTGAGGGCCCAGCGGCCGGCACCGGGGAGCTGTTTTTT. J is TRBJ2-2 and V is TRBV29-1, with D possibly TRBD2 on 5 matching bases. Germline V lookup: CDR1 SQVTM, CDR2 ANQGSEA. CDR3 size: 15 residues. V was cut by 3 bases and J by 4 bases, with 15 bases left in between.

The chain links TRBV9 to TRBJ1-1; TRBD1 matches 8 bases. With V trimmed by 6 bases and J by 6 bases, 4 bases remained unmatched. The CDR3 sequence is 12 residues long. CDR1 is SGDLS and CDR2 is YYNGEE in the germline V gene. This CDR3 is CASMGRGPEAFF. CDR3 DNA sequence: TGTGCCAGCATGGGCAGGGGGCCTGAAGCTTTCTTT.

The chain links TRBV5-6 to TRBJ2-5; possibly TRBD2 for D (5 bases). V lost 3 bases to trimming and J lost 10 bases, with 19 bases between them. Germline CDR1 is SGHDT and CDR2 is YYEEEE. There are 14 residues in the CDR3. This CDR3 reads CASSWRAHGKGQYF. The CDR3 nucleotides are TGTGCCAGCAGCTGGAGAGCCCACGGGAAGGGCCAGTACTTC.

J is TRBJ2-1 and V is TRBV28; D ambiguous. The CDR3 is 12 residues long. V was trimmed by 6 bases and J by 2 bases, leaving 5 bases between them. CDR1 and CDR2 (germline): MDHEN, SYDVKM. CDR3 sequence: CASRPTYNEQFF. CDR3 bases: TGTGCCAGCAGACCCACCTACAATGAGCAGTTCTTC.

The V gene is TRBV25-1, the J gene TRBJ2-1; a possible D gene is TRBD1 (6 bases). Germline CDR1 and CDR2: MGHDK and SYGVNS. V dropped 6 bases and J dropped 5 bases, with 14 bases sitting between them. There are 14 residues in the CDR3. Here the CDR3 reads CASSFTGLNNEQFF. DNA for the CDR3: TGTGCCAGCAGCTTCACAGGGTTGAACAATGAGCAGTTCTTC.

This chain joins TRBV30 and TRBJ2-7; 9 positions match TRBD1. Looked up from germline, CDR1 is GTSNPN and CDR2 is SVGIG (reference sequence). The CDR3 length is 15 residues. V dropped 3 bases and J dropped 3; count of bases not matched to a gene: 9. CDR3 sequence (DNA): TGTGCCTGGAGGGCAAACCGGGGACAGGGCTACGAGCAGTACTTC. This codes for CAWRANRGQGYEQYF.

This chain connects TRBV29-1 to TRBJ1-2; tentative D call: TRBD1 (5 bases). CDR3 length: 13 residues. Trimming shortened V by 0 bases and J by 6 bases, and 11 bases separated the two germline ends. Germline V CDR1 and CDR2: SQVTM, ANQGSEA. CDR3 sequence reads: CSVEEWGRNGYTF. The CDR3 DNA reads TGCAGCGTTGAAGAGTGGGGCCGGAATGGCTACACCTTC.

This clone was detected only once. The chain has TRBV23-1 and TRBJ2-7, with TRBD2 identical over 7 bases. TRBV23-1 carries the ORF label, with uncertain function. The ends lost 8 bases at V and 2 bases at J; junction bases unmatched: 9. CDR3 length: 14 amino acids. The CDR3 DNA follows: TGCGCCAGCGTCCAACCCGGACTAGCCTACGAGCAGTACTTC. Protein product: CASVQPGLAYEQYF.

For the CDR3, the DNA is TGTGCCAGCAGCGACAGGGGAGGGAGAGGCTACACCTTC. Residues: CASSDRGGRGYTF. J is TRBJ1-2 and V is TRBV2, with 8 bases aligning to TRBD1. The trim removed 6 bases at V and 8 bases at J, leaving 8 bases unmatched. This CDR3 has 13 amino acids. Germline V gene sequence: CDR1 SNHLY, CDR2 FYNNEI.

V gene TRBV9 combines with J gene TRBJ2-3; TRBD2 might be the D (5 bases). This CDR3 contains 15 residues. Trimming removed 2 bases from V and 5 bases from J, with 15 bases in between. CDR1 and CDR2 from the germline V gene are SGDLS and YYNGEE. In nucleotides, the CDR3 is TGTGCCAGCAGCGTTTCCATACTCGGACTAGATACGCAGTATTTT. Amino acid sequence: CASSVSILGLDTQYF.

The V gene is TRBV28, the J gene TRBJ2-7; D gene ambiguous. CDR1 is MDHEN and CDR2 is SYDVKM in the germline V gene. CDR3 length: 13 amino acids. V gave up 5 bases and J gave up 3 bases, with 11 bases separating them. The CDR3 protein is CASSRPQGYEQYF. CDR3 DNA: TGTGCCAGCAGTAGGCCGCAAGGCTACGAGCAGTACTTC.

CDR3 nucleotide sequence: TGCAGCGTTGTACCCTTTAGCGGGAGGGAGGGTGGAGATACGCAGTATTTT. Encoded protein: CSVVPFSGREGGDTQYF. V usage is TRBV29-1 and J usage is TRBJ2-3; 11 bases are shared with TRBD2. In germline, CDR1 is SQVTM, CDR2 ANQGSEA. V lost 4 bases and J lost 5; bases outside the gene matches: 14. The CDR3 runs to 17 residues.

The rearrangement links TRBV29-1 to TRBJ1-2; D is possibly TRBD1 (5 bases). Germline V CDR1 and CDR2: SQVTM, ANQGSEA. CDR3 length: 12 residues. Trimming removed 2 bases from V and 7 bases from J, with 11 bases in between. CDR3 amino acids: CSVETQEAGYTF. In DNA, the CDR3 is TGCAGCGTTGAAACACAGGAAGCTGGCTACACCTTC. Full variable domain (remainder filled in from reference TRBV29-1 and TRBJ1-2): SAVISQKPSRDICQRGTSLTIQCQVDSQVTMMFWYRQQPGQSLTLIATANQGSEATYESGFVIDKFPISRPNLTFSTLTVSNMSPEDSSIYLCSVETQEAGYTFGSGTRLTVV.

The chain combines TRBV28 with TRBJ1-5; unclear D gene. The V gene's germline CDR1 is MDHEN and CDR2 SYDVKM. V dropped 7 bases and J dropped 6 bases, with 13 bases sitting between them. This CDR3 has 13 residues. The CDR3 is CASILTGLQPQHF. The CDR3 DNA follows: TGTGCCAGCATCCTGACTGGTCTTCAGCCCCAGCATTTT.

The genes are TRBV29-1 and TRBJ1-2; D unresolved. Per germline, CDR1 SQVTM and CDR2 ANQGSEA. This CDR3 spans 13 amino acids. V was cut by 3 bases and J by 7 bases, with 15 bases left in between. The CDR3, as DNA: TGCAGCGTTGACCCGGCCGGTCATAGTGGCTACACCTTC. Its translation: CSVDPAGHSGYTF.

The V call is TRBV9, the J call TRBJ2-7; TRBD1 agrees at 9 bases. V was clipped by 2 bases and J by 6 bases; unmatched bases: 6. The CDR3 has 14 residues. CDR1 is SGDLS, CDR2 YYNGEE, per germline. CDR3 protein: CASSVTGTGPEQYF. In DNA form, the CDR3 reads TGTGCCAGCAGCGTGACCGGGACAGGGCCCGAGCAGTACTTC. The complete variable domain, with remaining parts taken from reference TRBV9 and TRBJ2-7, reads DSGVTQTPKHLITATGQRVTLRCSPRSGDLSVYWYQQSLDQGLQFLIQYYNGEERAKGNILERFSAQQFPDLHSELNLSSLELGDSALYFCASSVTGTGPEQYFGPGTRLTVT.

This clone was recorded a few times. The chain uses TRBV4-1 and TRBJ2-7; 14 nucleotides agree with TRBD2. The CDR3 has 18 residues. The V segment lost 1 base and the J segment 0 bases; nucleotides outside the gene matches: 5. From germline, CDR1 is MGHRA and CDR2 YSYEKL. CDR3 nucleotide sequence: TGCGCCAGCAGCCAAGTGGGACTAGCGGGGGAGAGCTCCTACGAGCAGTACTTC. This sequence encodes CASSQVGLAGESSYEQYF.

Points on this clone: Other DNA sequences within the sample encode an identical CDR3. The rearrangement links TRBV29-1 to TRBJ2-7; a possible D gene is TRBD1 (6 bases). The CDR3 loop spans 11 amino acids. The germline CDR1 and CDR2 sequences are SQVTM and ANQGSEA. Trimming took off 4 bases at V and 3 bases at J, with 7 bases between the two ends. Here the CDR3 DNA reads TGCAGCGTTGCGGACAGCTACGAGCAGTACTTC. Translation: CSVADSYEQYF.